The text below deals with one TCR beta chain. Germline V CDR1 and CDR2: SGHNT, YYREEE (reference sequence). The V end was cut by 2 bases, the J end by 7 bases, with 7 bases between. CDR3 length: 12 residues. Living in roughly 23 US areas, the participants were between roughly 18 and 89 years of age. The data belong to a study of blood T cell repertoires in COVID-19. The wider study: The analysed material was cDNA or gDNA that came from T cells, B-cell-depleted T cells, or PBMCs.

The protocol was immunoSEQ multiplex PCR, while the TCRdb copy is restricted to in-frame clones and leaves out a portion. The table has more than 350,000 clones, more than 80% seen once. This receptor was taken from a man between 18 and 29 years old who had recovered from COVID-19. Sequenced sample: PBMCs or T cells enriched from blood (not recorded which). The chain links TRBV5-4 to TRBJ2-1; D remains ambiguous. The CDR3 DNA follows: TGTGCCAGCAGCTTTCAGGAAAATGAGCAGTTCTTC. It yields the protein CASSFQENEQFF. The whole variable domain, remainder taken from reference TRBV5-4 and TRBJ2-1, is ETGVTQSPTHLIKTRGQQVTLRCSSQSGHNTVSWYQQALGQGPQFIFQYYREEENGRGNFPPRFSGLQFPNYSSELNVNALELDDSALYLCASSFQENEQFFGPGTRLTVL.